A selection of T cell receptor beta chains follows, all from one sample in a study of shared clonotypes between healthy human individuals. Profiled with immunoSEQ multiplex PCR; TCRdb holds only in-frame clones, not every one. The repertoire holds 2.3 million or so clones, with 93% as singletons. The sample taken for sequencing was naive CD4+ T cells from PBMCs. The source is a man aged 18 to 29 in good health. Some clones in this sample may be carry-over from other donors' samples. The CDR3 runs from the conserved cysteine through the conserved F or W. Each record gives: V gene, CDR3 protein.

>TRBV4-1
CASSQERPGSTGNTIYF
>TRBV6-5
CASSYSARGDTEAFF
>TRBV28
CASSLRTVYEQYF
>TRBV18
CASSPGRRGPEAFF
>TRBV7-2
CASSLRDRVAGANVLTF
>TRBV4-1
CASSQGPNQPQHF
>TRBV5-4
CASSLEPGGQNEQFF
>TRBV7-9
CASSQTIGTSTDTQYF
>TRBV30
CAWSAARGEASNSPLHF
>TRBV7-2
CASSLGTNSYNEQFF
>TRBV7-2
CASSLSLGGNTEAFF
>TRBV18
CASSPNTEAFF
>TRBV7-9
CASSLRISGANVLTF
>TRBV7-2
CASSLAKGSGNTIYF
>TRBV5-1
CAGGASEQFF
>TRBV5-4
CASSFRREGTGELFF
>TRBV29-1
CSVAKVGETETQYF
>TRBV6-1
CASRWAGTGYGYTF
>TRBV2
CASSELGQASNQPQHF
>TRBV5-6
CASGGLAGGSSYNEQFF
>TRBV11-3
CASSRTSGNMGNEQFF
>TRBV30
CAWSVGQGGQPQHF
>TRBV15
CATSRRGAMDEKLFF
>TRBV11-2
CASSPPLAGSINEQFF